The 25 T cell receptor beta chains reported below all come from one sample, sequenced in a study of Graves' ophthalmopathy and Graves' hyperthyroidism. Amplification of TCR beta CDR3 regions used RNA transcripts. HTBI-primed RT-PCR formed the first round, and a multiplex PCR formed the second. TCRdb recomputed calls from the multiplex PCR reads with MiXCR, one row per CDR3 protein. The table lists about 620,000 distinct CDR3 sequences, 22% of them singletons. Sequencing was performed on peripheral blood. The receptors stem from a young woman with stable Graves' hyperthyroidism. Some clones in this sample may be carry-over from other donors' samples.

The rearrangement links TRBV5-1 to TRBJ1-1; 7 bases align to TRBD1. Germline V gene data show CDR1 as SGHRS and CDR2 as YFSETQ. The CDR3 length is 15 residues. V shed 3 bases and J 2 bases; nucleotides not matched to a gene: 7. CDR3 bases: TGCGCCAGCAGCTCGGAGGACAGGACTAACACTGAAGCTTTCTTT. Translating gives CASSSEDRTNTEAFF.

This clonotype has ten or more counts. This sequence joins TRBV6-1 and TRBJ1-6; D remains ambiguous. The CDR3 consists of 16 residues. Germline loops: CDR1 MNHNS, CDR2 SASEGT. V was shortened by 7 bases and J by 10 bases, with 23 bases between the two germline ends. The CDR3 protein is CASKVEVREVGSPLHF. The CDR3 DNA sequence: TGTGCCAGCAAGGTTGAAGTGAGGGAGGTAGGGTCACCCCTCCACTTT.

This clonotype was picked up many times. In nucleotides, the CDR3 is TGTGCCAGCAGTTACCCTCCGGCTCCAGGGGGAAATTCACCCCTCCACTTT. Translated, it gives CASSYPPAPGGNSPLHF. The chain has TRBV6-5 and TRBJ1-6, with 7 bases matching TRBD1. This CDR3 region has 17 residues. CDR1 is MNHEY, CDR2 SVGAGI, per germline. J gave up 7 bases and V 2 bases, and 11 bases lay outside the gene matches.

In this sample, this clonotype turned up many times. V is TRBV6-1 and J is TRBJ2-2, with D possibly matching TRBD2 (5 bases). The ends were cut back, 0 bases at V and 3 bases at J, with 11 bases in the middle. Per germline, CDR1 MNHNS and CDR2 SASEGT. The CDR3 covers 16 residues. CDR3 amino acids: CASSEALRVDTGELFF. The CDR3 region has the DNA TGTGCCAGCAGTGAAGCATTGAGGGTGGACACCGGGGAGCTGTTTTTT.

This clonotype has ten or more counts. The V gene is TRBV19, the J gene TRBJ1-5; perhaps TRBD1 as D (5 bases). In germline, CDR1 is LNHDA, CDR2 SQIVND (reference sequence). The CDR3 runs 15 residues. Trimming cost V 5 bases and J 6 bases, with 17 bases left between them. CDR3 sequence (DNA): TGTGCCAGTAGTGGACATGGTGGGCTTCCTCAGCCCCAGCATTTT. This gives the protein CASSGHGGLPQPQHF.

The rearrangement joins TRBV3-1 to TRBJ1-5; D gene uncertain. Trimming pared 4 bases from V and 11 bases from J, leaving 15 bases between. CDR3 length: 13 residues. Germline CDR1 LGHDT, CDR2 YNNKEL (reference sequence). CDR3 residues: CASSPSVFDAQHF. In DNA form, the CDR3 reads TGTGCCAGCAGCCCCTCGGTTTTTGATGCCCAGCATTTT. The variable domain in full, completed from reference TRBV3-1 and TRBJ1-5, reads DTAVSQTPKYLVTQMGNDKSIKCEQNLGHDTMYWYKQDSKKFLKIMFSYNNKELIINETVPNRFSPKSPDKAHLNLHINSLELGDSAVYFCASSPSVFDAQHFGDGTRLSIL.

There are a few counts of this clonotype. The chain recombines TRBV14 with TRBJ2-2; perhaps TRBD2 as D (6 bases). Germline V gives CDR1 SGHDN, CDR2 FVKESK. V shed 1 base and J shed 7 bases, with 10 bases lying between them. This CDR3 comprises 14 residues. The CDR3 DNA is TGTGCCAGCAGCCAAGTGTTGGAGGGCGGGGAGCTGTTTTTT. This sequence encodes CASSQVLEGGELFF. The full variable domain, its missing parts supplied by reference TRBV14 and TRBJ2-2, is EAGVTQFPSHSVIEKGQTVTLRCDPISGHDNLYWYRRVMGKEIKFLLHFVKESKQDESGMPNNRFLAERTGGTYSTLKVQPAELEDSGVYFCASSQVLEGGELFFGEGSRLTVL.

In this sample, this clonotype turned up many times. V gene TRBV5-1 combines with J gene TRBJ2-7, with 8 bases lining up with TRBD1. The V and J ends lost 4 bases and 2 bases, in that order; junction bases with no gene match: 11. Germline V lookup: CDR1 SGHRS, CDR2 YFSETQ. The CDR3 is made up of 16 amino acids. CDR3 nucleotides: TGCGCCAGCAGCGTGGGAGAAAAACAGGGGGCCTACGAGCAGTACTTC. The encoded protein is CASSVGEKQGAYEQYF. The variable domain in full, completed from reference TRBV5-1 and TRBJ2-7, reads KAGVTQTPRYLIKTRGQQVTLSCSPISGHRSVSWYQQTPGQGLQFLFEYFSETQRNKGNFPGRFSGRQFSNSRSEMNVSTLELGDSALYLCASSVGEKQGAYEQYFGPGTRLTVT.

This clonotype was counted ten times or more. The rearrangement joins TRBV6-2 or TRBV6-3 to TRBJ2-6; D call uncertain. V gave up 0 bases and J gave up 0 bases, with 15 bases separating them. CDR3 size: 19 residues. Germline lookup yields CDR1 MNHEY and CDR2 SVGEGT. The CDR3 coding sequence is TGTGCCAGCAGTTACTCCCCCCACACAGCCCGCTCTGGGGCCAACGTCCTGACTTTC. This gives the protein CASSYSPHTARSGANVLTF.

Notes on this clonotype: This may be a read error: a much more frequent sequence differs by one nucleotide. No conserved phenylalanine or tryptophan ends this CDR3, so it is likely a read error. The rearrangement uses TRBV28 and TRBJ1-5, with TRBD1 matching over 7 bases. V dropped 5 bases and J dropped 4; count of bases not matched to a gene: 11. The germline gives CDR1 MDHEN, CDR2 SYDVKM. This CDR3 contains 16 residues. CDR3 sequence: CASSRRQGVLNQPQHL. The CDR3 coding sequence is TGTGCCAGCAGTCGGAGACAGGGTGTCCTAAATCAGCCCCAGCATTTG.

This clonotype has ten or more counts. V usage is TRBV12-3 or TRBV12-4 and J usage is TRBJ2-2; 7 positions agree with TRBD2. The CDR3 totals 16 residues. With V trimmed by 3 bases and J by 0 bases, 4 bases remained unmatched. CDR3 coding DNA: TGTGCCAGCAGTTTGCCGGGAGGACCGAACACCGGGGAGCTGTTTTTT. Translation: CASSLPGGPNTGELFF.

This chain connects TRBV2 to TRBJ1-1, with unresolved D. CDR1 SNHLY and CDR2 FYNNEI come from the germline V gene. Trimming took 10 bases from V and 0 from J, leaving 9 bases between them. The CDR3 loop spans 12 amino acids. This chain's CDR3 is CATLTMNTEAFF. The CDR3 bases are TGTGCCACCCTGACAATGAACACTGAAGCTTTCTTT.

This clonotype has a count of ten or more. This chain uses TRBV29-1 with TRBJ2-5, with 14 bases identical to TRBD2. This CDR3 comprises 14 residues. In germline, CDR1 is SQVTM, CDR2 ANQGSEA. J lost 4 bases, V lost 6 bases, and 4 bases had no gene match. The CDR3 is CSVGTSGSIETQYF. In nucleotides, the CDR3 is TGCAGCGTAGGGACTAGCGGGAGTATAGAGACCCAGTACTTC.

As concerns this clonotype: It is likely a read error, because the conserved phenylalanine at the end of the CDR3 is missing. The chain has TRBV6-2 or TRBV6-3 and TRBJ2-5, with D unresolved. The CDR3 extends over 13 amino acids. With 7 bases removed from V and 3 bases from J, the gap between germline ends came to 12 bases. Germline V gene lookup returns CDR1 MNHEY and CDR2 SVGEGT. CDR3 residues: CASNERAKETQYS. CDR3 DNA sequence: TGTGCCAGCAACGAGAGAGCGAAAGAGACCCAGTACTCC.

This clonotype has just a few counts. The V call is TRBV4-2, the J call TRBJ2-7, with 7 bases fitting TRBD1. V gave up 1 base and J gave up 2 bases; unmatched junction bases: 11. The CDR3 sequence is 17 residues long. The germline CDR1 and CDR2 sequences are LGHNA and YNFKEQ. The CDR3 spells CASSQGIGQDPTYEQYF. For the CDR3, the DNA is TGTGCCAGCAGCCAAGGGATCGGACAGGACCCAACCTACGAGCAGTACTTC.

This clonotype has ten or more counts. This chain uses TRBV27 with TRBJ2-5; TRBD1 might be the D (7 bases). Germline V gives CDR1 MNHEY, CDR2 SMNVEV (reference sequence). V shed 8 bases and J shed 5 bases, with 15 bases lying between them. This CDR3 contains 13 residues. This chain's CDR3 is CASRGAGGETQYF. For the CDR3, the DNA is TGTGCCAGCCGAGGGGCAGGGGGGGAGACCCAGTACTTC.

The V gene is TRBV4-2, the J gene TRBJ1-3; TRBD1 might be the D (6 bases). This CDR3 comprises 14 residues. V was trimmed by 2 bases and J by 2 bases, leaving 7 bases between them. Germline V gene sequence: CDR1 LGHNA, CDR2 YNFKEQ. CDR3 in DNA: TGTGCCAGCAGCCAACCAGGGGCTGGAAACACCATATATTTT. Translated, it gives CASSQPGAGNTIYF.

In this sample, this clonotype turned up a few times. This chain links TRBV4-1 with TRBJ1-6, with TRBD1 as a possible D gene (5 bases). Deletions cut 3 bases from V and 2 bases from J, with 11 bases between. The CDR3 is 16 amino acids. Looked up from germline, CDR1 is MGHRA and CDR2 is YSYEKL. In DNA form, the CDR3 reads TGCGCCAGCAGCCAGGGGGGGGGTACCTATAATTCACCCCTCCACTTT. It translates to CASSQGGGTYNSPLHF.

J is TRBJ1-1 and V is TRBV28; maybe TRBD1 (6 bases). Trimming took off 5 bases at V and 2 bases at J, with 18 bases between the two ends. This CDR3 spans 16 amino acids. Germline CDR1 and CDR2: MDHEN and SYDVKM. CDR3 in amino acids: CASSLLTGTPNTEAFF. Written as DNA, the CDR3 is TGTGCCAGCAGTCTCTTGACCGGGACACCCAACACTGAAGCTTTCTTT.

This clonotype was observed many times. The rearrangement joins TRBV9 to TRBJ2-7; the D gene is possibly TRBD1 (5 bases). The germline CDR1 and CDR2 sequences are SGDLS and YYNGEE. This CDR3 has 16 amino acids. Trimming removed 0 bases from V and 3 bases from J, with 16 bases in between. CDR3 sequence: CASSVEPEGAVYEQYF. In DNA, the CDR3 is TGTGCCAGCAGCGTAGAACCAGAAGGGGCGGTCTACGAGCAGTACTTC.

The CDR3 region is CASSQILTGGAFF. Here the CDR3 DNA reads TGTGCCAGCAGTCAGATTCTGACAGGAGGAGCTTTCTTT. The gene calls are TRBV6-2 or TRBV6-3 and TRBJ1-1; maybe TRBD1 (6 bases). Trimming took off 5 bases at V and 10 bases at J, with 17 bases between the two ends. Looked up from germline, CDR1 is MNHEY and CDR2 is SVGEGT. The CDR3 totals 13 residues.

This clonotype turned up a few times. This chain uses TRBV11-2 with TRBJ2-7; tentative D call: TRBD1 (6 bases). CDR3 length: 15 amino acids. Between the trimmed V and J ends, which lost 1 base and 4 bases, there was a span of 14 bases. Germline V gene data show CDR1 as SGHAT and CDR2 as FQNNGV. CDR3 in amino acids: CASSLVAGDGYEQYF. The CDR3 DNA reads as TGTGCCAGCAGCTTAGTTGCAGGGGATGGGTACGAGCAGTACTTC.

This clonotype was recorded at least ten times. The CDR3 DNA reads TGTGCCAGCAGTGGGGTAGGGGAATCGAACACTGAAGCTTTCTTT. Translated, it gives CASSGVGESNTEAFF. The chain links TRBV12-3 or TRBV12-4 to TRBJ1-1; tentatively, D is TRBD1 (5 bases). The CDR3 has 15 residues. The V gene lost 5 bases and the J gene lost 1 base, with 14 bases spanning the gap.

This clonotype was found a few times. This chain uses TRBV6-2 or TRBV6-3 with TRBJ1-2; 9 bases match TRBD1. Germline V lookup: CDR1 MNHEY, CDR2 SVGEGT. CDR3 size: 15 residues. The junction had 10 bases not matched to a gene; V was cut back by 3 bases and J by 8 bases. The CDR3 reads CASSYNAGTGLGYTF. Written as DNA, the CDR3 is TGTGCCAGCAGTTATAATGCCGGGACAGGGCTGGGCTACACCTTC.

This clonotype appeared many times. The chain is built from TRBV12-5 and TRBJ1-3; 8 positions match TRBD1. The V segment lost 1 base and the J segment 0 bases; nucleotides outside the gene matches: 2. The CDR3 loop spans 16 amino acids. Germline CDR1 reads LGHNT; CDR2 reads FRNRAP. The CDR3 spells CASGLGTGLSGNTIYF. As DNA, the CDR3 is TGTGCTAGTGGTTTGGGGACAGGGCTCTCTGGAAACACCATATATTTT.